A single sample gave rise to the 25 T cell receptor beta chains below, sequenced in a study of blood T cell repertoires in COVID-19. Only in-frame clones appear in the TCRdb table, and some are missing; sequencing was by immunoSEQ multiplex PCR. The data show around 330,000 clones, 87% seen once. Sequenced sample: PBMCs or T cells enriched from blood (not recorded which). Every receptor here comes from a young woman who had recovered from COVID-19.

The chain employs TRBV7-2 and TRBJ2-1; D is undetermined. CDR3 length: 13 amino acids. The germline gives CDR1 SGHTA, CDR2 FQGNSA. V shed 2 bases and J shed 9 bases, with 11 bases lying between them. The CDR3 is CASSLSRSIEQFF. CDR3 nucleotides: TGTGCCAGCAGCTTATCCCGGTCCATTGAGCAGTTCTTC.

This chain connects TRBV6-5 to TRBJ1-2; 10 bases match TRBD1. The germline V gene has CDR1 MNHEY and CDR2 SVGAGI. The CDR3 runs to 14 residues. Unmatched junction bases numbered 7, after V lost 6 bases and J lost 6 bases. CDR3 in DNA: TGTGCCAGCAGAACTCGACAGGGGGCAGATGGCTACACCTTC. It encodes CASRTRQGADGYTF.

CDR3 protein: CASSPFGDGLEKLFF. The DNA for the CDR3 is TGTGCCAGCTCACCATTTGGGGATGGACTAGAAAAACTGTTTTTT. This chain uses TRBV18 with TRBJ1-4; D gene unclear. This CDR3 region has 15 residues. Trimming shortened V by 2 bases and J by 8 bases, and 15 bases separated the two germline ends. Germline V lookup: CDR1 KGHSH, CDR2 LQKENI.

This chain connects TRBV7-2 to TRBJ2-7; D gene ambiguous. Trimming took 1 base from V and 4 from J, leaving 11 bases between them. The CDR3 covers 14 residues. Germline V CDR1 and CDR2: SGHTA, FQGNSA. The CDR3 sequence is CASSLDYSSYEQYF. The CDR3 DNA follows: TGTGCCAGCAGCTTAGATTACAGCTCTTACGAGCAGTACTTC.

The chain combines TRBV5-1 with TRBJ2-1, with D uncertain. CDR3 size: 14 residues. Looked up from germline, CDR1 is SGHRS and CDR2 is YFSETQ. Trimming stripped 0 bases from V and 7 bases from J, with 11 bases between. The CDR3 region has the DNA TGCGCCAGCAGCTTGGACCCGGGTCGAAATGAGCAGTTCTTC. This gives the protein CASSLDPGRNEQFF.

The chain combines TRBV27 with TRBJ2-7; D possibly corresponds to TRBD1 (5 bases). V shed 7 bases and J shed 3 bases, with 16 bases lying between them. CDR1 is MNHEY and CDR2 is SMNVEV in the germline V gene (reference sequence). This CDR3 has 14 amino acids. The CDR3 region is CASTGPRQIYEQYF. In DNA, the CDR3 is TGTGCCAGCACGGGCCCGAGACAGATCTACGAGCAGTACTTC.

This clone was seen only once. This chain joins TRBV19 and TRBJ1-2; D perhaps matches TRBD1 (5 bases). With 5 bases removed from V and 3 bases from J, the gap between germline ends came to 10 bases. CDR1 and CDR2 (germline): LNHDA, SQIVND (reference sequence). This CDR3 comprises 13 residues. The CDR3 DNA reads TGTGCCAGTAGTTACACAGGCGACTATGGCTACACCTTC. Translating gives CASSYTGDYGYTF.

The V and J genes are TRBV20-1 and TRBJ1-2; D gene ambiguous. The ends were cut back, 7 bases at V and 4 bases at J, with 7 bases in the middle. This CDR3 has 10 amino acids. From germline, CDR1 is DFQATT and CDR2 SNEGSKA (reference sequence). CDR3 in amino acids: CSGAGYGYTF. In DNA form, the CDR3 reads TGCAGTGGGGCGGGCTATGGCTACACCTTC.

Points on this clone: This specimen includes other DNA sequences encoding the same CDR3. This rearrangement joins TRBV6-5 to TRBJ1-3; D gene unclear. Germline V gives CDR1 MNHEY, CDR2 SVGAGI. V was pared by 2 bases and J by 0 bases, with 8 bases between. This CDR3 spans 15 amino acids. CDR3 in DNA: TGTGCCAGCAGTTACGCGGGAAGCTCTGGAAACACCATATATTTT. It encodes CASSYAGSSGNTIYF.

This chain links TRBV15 with TRBJ1-2, with 7 bases identical to TRBD1. Germline lookup yields CDR1 LNHNV and CDR2 YYDKDF (reference sequence). Losses at the gene ends were 0 bases for V and 13 bases for J; bases not matched to a gene: 8. This CDR3 region has 13 residues. Here the CDR3 reads CATSRDGGQKGTF. CDR3 coding DNA: TGTGCCACCAGCAGAGATGGGGGACAGAAGGGCACCTTC.

This clone was seen a single time. The rearrangement uses TRBV6-5 and TRBJ1-6; 10 bases agree with TRBD1. The V gene's germline CDR1 is MNHEY and CDR2 SVGAGI. This CDR3 region has 13 residues. Trimming removed 7 bases from V and 8 bases from J; junction bases left unmatched: 2. The DNA for the CDR3 is TGTGCCAGCACCGACAGGGGGCATTCACCCCTCCACTTT. Translation: CASTDRGHSPLHF.

The chain uses TRBV9 and TRBJ2-3, with TRBD2 identical over 10 bases. Germline trimming cut 6 bases from V and 4 bases from J; bases unmatched to any gene: 5. CDR1 SGDLS and CDR2 YYNGEE come from the germline V gene. This CDR3 has 14 residues. The CDR3 sequence is CASTSGRASDTQYF. The CDR3 DNA sequence: TGTGCCAGCACGAGCGGGAGGGCCTCAGATACGCAGTATTTT.

V is TRBV6-1 and J is TRBJ2-5, with TRBD2 matching over 8 bases. CDR3 size: 14 residues. The V gene end was trimmed by 3 bases and the J gene end by 1 base; junction bases not matched to a gene: 1. Germline V lookup: CDR1 MNHNS, CDR2 SASEGT. The CDR3 sequence: CASSDGGGQETQYF. CDR3 nucleotides: TGTGCCAGCAGTGACGGGGGGGGCCAAGAGACCCAGTACTTC.

J is TRBJ2-1 and V is TRBV5-1; 10 bases match TRBD1. Per the germline V gene, CDR1 is SGHRS and CDR2 is YFSETQ. This CDR3 contains 15 residues. The V segment lost 4 bases and the J segment 3 bases; nucleotides outside the gene matches: 4. CDR3 sequence reads: CASSTGTGDYNEQFF. In nucleotides, the CDR3 is TGCGCCAGCAGCACCGGGACAGGGGACTACAATGAGCAGTTCTTC.

The chain uses TRBV15 and TRBJ2-7; 10 bases agree with TRBD1. The CDR3 length is 15 residues. V lost 5 bases to trimming and J lost 4 bases; unmatched junction nucleotides: 8. The germline CDR1 and CDR2 sequences are LNHNV and YYDKDF (reference sequence). This chain's CDR3 is CATSSRDRGWYEQYF. In nucleotides, the CDR3 is TGTGCCACCAGCTCCCGGGACAGGGGTTGGTACGAGCAGTACTTC.

This clone has a handful of counts. The chain recombines TRBV6-5 with TRBJ2-7; 7 bases fit TRBD2. The trim removed 6 bases at V and 2 bases at J, leaving 10 bases unmatched. The CDR3 loop spans 15 amino acids. The germline CDR1 and CDR2 sequences are MNHEY and SVGAGI. This CDR3 reads CASSLGDYRTYEQYF. The CDR3 DNA reads as TGTGCCAGCAGCCTTGGGGACTACCGAACCTACGAGCAGTACTTC.

The chain combines TRBV11-2 with TRBJ2-7; no firm D call. Trimming removed 4 bases from V and 4 bases from J, with 5 bases in between. The germline gives CDR1 SGHAT, CDR2 FQNNGV. The CDR3 runs 11 residues. The CDR3 coding sequence is TGTGCCAGCAGCTCTTATTACGAGCAGTACTTC. Encoded protein: CASSSYYEQYF.

The chain recombines TRBV30 with TRBJ1-5; the D gene is possibly TRBD1 (6 bases). The ends were cut back, 3 bases at V and 0 bases at J, with 15 bases in the middle. Germline CDR1 GTSNPN, CDR2 SVGIG (reference sequence). The CDR3 totals 16 residues. Here the CDR3 reads CAWSPRGWDSNQPQHF. The CDR3 coding sequence is TGTGCCTGGAGCCCCAGGGGATGGGATAGCAATCAGCCCCAGCATTTT.

The V gene is TRBV7-4, the J gene TRBJ2-1; D gene ambiguous. The CDR3 runs 14 residues. In germline, CDR1 is SGHVT, CDR2 SQSDAQ. V was cut by 5 bases and J by 2 bases, with 10 bases left in between. DNA for the CDR3: TGTGCCAGCAGCGCGGTAATAACCTACAATGAGCAGTTCTTC. This codes for CASSAVITYNEQFF.

This rearrangement joins TRBV30 to TRBJ1-1; D is perhaps TRBD1 (6 bases). The CDR3 covers 13 residues. The germline CDR1 and CDR2 sequences are GTSNPN and SVGIG (reference sequence). The V gene lost 5 bases and the J gene lost 1 base, with 11 bases spanning the gap. CDR3 DNA sequence: TGTGCCTGGGTTGTACAGGGGAACACTGAAGCTTTCTTT. Translating gives CAWVVQGNTEAFF.

The chain couples TRBV11-2 to TRBJ2-2; 9 nucleotides line up with TRBD1. The CDR3 runs 15 residues. The germline V gene encodes CDR1 SGHAT and CDR2 FQNNGV. V shed 1 base and J 4 bases; nucleotides not matched to a gene: 1. In DNA form, the CDR3 reads TGTGCCAGCAGCTTAGCGGGACAGGGCACCGGGGAGCTGTTTTTT. Its protein product is CASSLAGQGTGELFF.

This chain connects TRBV6-5 to TRBJ2-1; D might be TRBD2 (6 bases). Deletions cut 6 bases from V and 5 bases from J, with 11 bases between. Germline CDR1 reads MNHEY; CDR2 reads SVGAGI. This CDR3 has 13 amino acids. CDR3 nucleotide sequence: TGTGCCAGCAGCCGGGGGAATAACAATGAGCAGTTCTTC. It yields the protein CASSRGNNNEQFF.

The DNA of the CDR3 is TGTGCCACCTCCTATGCAGGGTACGGCTACACCTTC. Amino acids: CATSYAGYGYTF. This chain joins TRBV24-1 and TRBJ1-2; D possibly corresponds to TRBD1 (5 bases). The CDR3 runs 12 residues. In germline, CDR1 is KGHDR, CDR2 SFDVKD. Deletions cut 9 bases from V and 8 bases from J, with 15 bases between.

The chain links TRBV6-5 to TRBJ1-6; tentative D call: TRBD1 (5 bases). Germline V gene sequence: CDR1 MNHEY, CDR2 SVGAGI. V was shortened by 2 bases and J by 10 bases, with 6 bases between the two germline ends. The CDR3 loop spans 12 amino acids. The CDR3 sequence is CASSYRGSPLHF. DNA of the CDR3: TGTGCCAGCAGTTACAGGGGATCACCCCTCCACTTT.

The chain has TRBV7-6 and TRBJ2-5, with TRBD2 matching over 10 bases. The trim removed 2 bases at V and 5 bases at J, leaving 8 bases unmatched. Germline CDR1 SGHVS, CDR2 FNYEAQ. The CDR3 consists of 16 residues. The CDR3: CASSLISGGAGETQYF. The DNA for the CDR3 is TGTGCCAGCAGCTTAATAAGCGGGGGGGCCGGGGAGACCCAGTACTTC.